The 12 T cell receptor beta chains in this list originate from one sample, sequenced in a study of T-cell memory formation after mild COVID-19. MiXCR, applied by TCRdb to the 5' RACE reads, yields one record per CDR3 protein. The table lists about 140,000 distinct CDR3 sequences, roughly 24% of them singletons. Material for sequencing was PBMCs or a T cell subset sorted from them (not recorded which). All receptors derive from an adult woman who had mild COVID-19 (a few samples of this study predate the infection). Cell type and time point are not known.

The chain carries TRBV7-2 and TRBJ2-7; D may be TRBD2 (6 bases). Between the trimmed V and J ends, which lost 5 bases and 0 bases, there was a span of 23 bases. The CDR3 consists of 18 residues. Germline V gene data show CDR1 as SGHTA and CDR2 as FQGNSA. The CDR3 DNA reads TGTGCCAGCAGCCTAGTAGGAGGGAGAGAAATACCCTCCTACGAGCAGTACTTC. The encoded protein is CASSLVGGREIPSYEQYF. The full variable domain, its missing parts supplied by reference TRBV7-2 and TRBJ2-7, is GAGVSQSPSNKVTEKGKDVELRCDPISGHTALYWYRQSLGQGLEFLIYFQGNSAPDKSGLPSDRFSAERTGGSVSTLTIQRTQQEDSAVYLCASSLVGGREIPSYEQYFGPGTRLTVT.

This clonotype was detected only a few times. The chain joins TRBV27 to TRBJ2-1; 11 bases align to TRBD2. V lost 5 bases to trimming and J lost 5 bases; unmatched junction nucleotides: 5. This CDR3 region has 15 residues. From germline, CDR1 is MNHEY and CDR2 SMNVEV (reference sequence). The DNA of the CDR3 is TGTGCCAGCAGTACGGGGACTAGCGGAGACAATGAGCAGTTCTTC. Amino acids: CASSTGTSGDNEQFF.

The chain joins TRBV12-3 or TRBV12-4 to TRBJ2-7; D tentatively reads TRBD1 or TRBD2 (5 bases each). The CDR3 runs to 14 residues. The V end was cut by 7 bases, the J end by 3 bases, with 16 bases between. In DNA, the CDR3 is TGTGCCAGCAATCTGCCGGGACGGGACTACGAGCAGTACTTC. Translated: CASNLPGRDYEQYF.

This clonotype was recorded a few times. CDR3 residues: CASSTQGELFF. The DNA of the CDR3 is TGTGCCAGCAGCACACAGGGTGAGCTGTTTTTT. This chain uses TRBV7-8 with TRBJ2-2, with D possibly matching TRBD1 (6 bases). Germline values: CDR1 SGHVS, CDR2 FQNEAQ. V was trimmed by 5 bases and J by 11 bases, leaving 9 bases between them. The CDR3 loop spans 11 amino acids.

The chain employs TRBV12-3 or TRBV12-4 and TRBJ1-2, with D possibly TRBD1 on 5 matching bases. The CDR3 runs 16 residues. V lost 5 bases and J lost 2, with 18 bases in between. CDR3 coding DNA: TGTGCCAGCAGTCCTCCGGGGGGGGAAAGGAACTATGGCTACACCTTC. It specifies CASSPPGGERNYGYTF.

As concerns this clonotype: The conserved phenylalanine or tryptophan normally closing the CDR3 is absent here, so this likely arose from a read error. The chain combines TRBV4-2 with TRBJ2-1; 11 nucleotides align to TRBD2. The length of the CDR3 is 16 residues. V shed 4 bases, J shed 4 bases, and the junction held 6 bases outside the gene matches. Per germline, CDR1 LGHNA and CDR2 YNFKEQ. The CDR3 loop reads CASSLVAGGIYNEQFL. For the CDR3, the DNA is TGTGCCAGCAGCCTCGTAGCGGGAGGGATATACAATGAGCAGTTCTTA.

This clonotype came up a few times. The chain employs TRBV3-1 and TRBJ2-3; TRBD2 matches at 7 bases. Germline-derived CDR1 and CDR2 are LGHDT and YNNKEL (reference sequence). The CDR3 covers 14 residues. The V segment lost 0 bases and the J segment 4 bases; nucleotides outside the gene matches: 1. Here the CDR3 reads CASSQEGRADTQYF. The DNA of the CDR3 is TGTGCCAGCAGCCAAGAAGGGAGGGCAGATACGCAGTATTTT.

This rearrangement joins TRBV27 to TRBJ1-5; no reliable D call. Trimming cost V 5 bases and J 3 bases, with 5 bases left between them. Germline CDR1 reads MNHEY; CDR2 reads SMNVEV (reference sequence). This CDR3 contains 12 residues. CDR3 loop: CASSPYNQPQHF. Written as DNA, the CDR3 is TGTGCCAGCAGTCCCTACAATCAGCCCCAGCATTTT.

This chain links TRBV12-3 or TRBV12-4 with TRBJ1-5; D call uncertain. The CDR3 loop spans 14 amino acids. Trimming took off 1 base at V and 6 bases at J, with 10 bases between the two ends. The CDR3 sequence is CASSLEGTSQPQHF. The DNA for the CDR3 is TGTGCCAGCAGTTTAGAAGGTACGAGTCAGCCCCAGCATTTT.

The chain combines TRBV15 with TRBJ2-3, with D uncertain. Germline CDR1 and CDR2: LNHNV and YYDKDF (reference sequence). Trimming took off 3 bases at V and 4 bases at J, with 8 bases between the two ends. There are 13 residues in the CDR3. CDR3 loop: CATSSKFADTQYF. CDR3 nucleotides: TGTGCCACCAGCAGTAAGTTCGCAGATACGCAGTATTTT.

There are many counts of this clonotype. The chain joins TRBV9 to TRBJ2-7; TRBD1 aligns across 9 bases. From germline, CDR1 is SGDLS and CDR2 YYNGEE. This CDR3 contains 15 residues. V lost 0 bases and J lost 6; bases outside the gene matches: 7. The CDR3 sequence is CASSVDAGTGSEQYF. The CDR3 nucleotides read TGTGCCAGCAGCGTAGACGCCGGGACAGGGTCCGAGCAGTACTTC.

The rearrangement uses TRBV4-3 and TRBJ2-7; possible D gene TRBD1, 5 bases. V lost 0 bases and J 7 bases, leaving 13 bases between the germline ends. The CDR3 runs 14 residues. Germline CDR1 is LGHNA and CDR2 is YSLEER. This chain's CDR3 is CASSQDSTSGEQYF. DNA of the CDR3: TGCGCCAGCAGCCAAGATTCTACCTCAGGGGAGCAGTACTTC.